Below are 32 T cell receptor beta chains sequenced from a single sample in a study of CD8 T cells in ankylosing spondylitis. One entry per CDR3 protein results from TCRdb running MiXCR on the 5' RACE reads. The repertoire consists of fewer than 200,000 distinct CDR3 sequences, with 15% to 20% occurring once and the leading ten covering roughly 4.5%. Sequencing was performed on blood, either unsorted or a sorted T cell fraction (not recorded which). The receptors derive from a male donor aged 10 to 35 with ankylosing spondylitis or in good health (not recorded which).

The chain combines TRBV29-1 with TRBJ2-7, with D perhaps matching TRBD2 (5 bases). The CDR3 contains 11 residues. Germline V CDR1 and CDR2: SQVTM, ANQGSEA. V shed 6 bases and J shed 5 bases, with 11 bases lying between them. Written as DNA, the CDR3 is TGCAGCGTCGATCTAGCCAACGAGCAGTACTTC. Protein sequence: CSVDLANEQYF.

This clonotype has a single count. The chain couples TRBV6-2 or TRBV6-3 to TRBJ2-1; 7 bases are shared with TRBD2. The CDR3 loop spans 13 amino acids. Germline V CDR1 and CDR2: MNHEY, SVGEGT. V was pared by 6 bases and J by 6 bases, with 5 bases of the junction left unmatched. CDR3 loop: CASSASGGNEQFF. The CDR3 DNA sequence: TGTGCCAGCAGCGCTAGCGGAGGCAATGAGCAGTTCTTC.

At least ten counts were recorded for this clonotype. The genes are TRBV6-2 or TRBV6-3 and TRBJ2-1; the D call may be TRBD1 or TRBD2 (5 bases each). The CDR3 loop spans 14 amino acids. Trimming cost V 8 bases and J 3 bases, with 14 bases left between them. CDR1 and CDR2 from the germline V gene are MNHEY and SVGEGT. CDR3 region: CASLRDGIYNEQFF. CDR3 DNA sequence: TGTGCCAGCCTCCGGGACGGGATCTACAATGAGCAGTTCTTC.

The CDR3 DNA reads as TGTGCCAGCAGCCGACAGACTATAGCGGGAGGGCCGACAGATACGCAGTATTTT. This translates into CASSRQTIAGGPTDTQYF. This chain joins TRBV12-3 or TRBV12-4 and TRBJ2-3, with TRBD2 matching over 11 bases. This CDR3 is built from 18 residues. The V gene end was trimmed by 6 bases and the J gene end by 3 bases; junction bases not matched to a gene: 14.

This clonotype has at least ten counts. The chain couples TRBV20-1 to TRBJ2-1; D might be TRBD1 or TRBD2, each matching 5 bases. V lost 3 bases, J lost 3 bases, and 15 bases lay in between. CDR3 length equals 15 residues. Germline CDR1 and CDR2: DFQATT and SNEGSKA (reference sequence). CDR3 amino acids: CSARDRDASYNEQFF. CDR3 nucleotides: TGCAGTGCTAGGGACCGGGACGCGAGCTACAATGAGCAGTTCTTC.

This clonotype was picked up many times. J is TRBJ2-1 and V is TRBV30, with D possibly being TRBD1 or TRBD2 (6 bases each). V was pared by 4 bases and J by 0 bases, with 10 bases between. In germline, CDR1 is GTSNPN, CDR2 SVGIG (reference sequence). CDR3 length: 14 residues. CDR3 in amino acids: CAWNSGASYNEQFF. The CDR3 DNA sequence: TGTGCCTGGAATTCGGGGGCCTCCTACAATGAGCAGTTCTTC.

This clonotype was seen repeatedly, ten times or more. The chain joins TRBV12-3 or TRBV12-4 to TRBJ2-1; possibly TRBD1 for D (6 bases). This CDR3 region has 14 residues. Deletions cut 3 bases from V and 5 bases from J, with 11 bases between. CDR3 sequence (DNA): TGTGCCAGCAGTTTGTGGGGGCCCAACAATGAGCAGTTCTTC. This codes for CASSLWGPNNEQFF.

This clonotype appeared many times. This rearrangement joins TRBV10-3 to TRBJ2-5; no clear D gene. The V gene lost 4 bases and the J gene lost 6 bases, with 15 bases spanning the gap. The CDR3 sequence is 14 residues long. Germline assignment: CDR1 ENHRY and CDR2 SYGVKD. The CDR3 sequence is CAISAAADRQTQYF. For the CDR3, the DNA is TGTGCCATCAGTGCGGCCGCCGACCGCCAGACCCAGTACTTC.

This clonotype was detected many times. The chain uses TRBV4-2 and TRBJ2-7; no definite D call. CDR1 LGHNA and CDR2 YNFKEQ come from the germline V gene. The V end lost 1 base, the J end lost 4 bases, and 8 bases lay between the germline ends. The CDR3 is 13 amino acids. CDR3 in amino acids: CASSQVPPYEQYF. CDR3 DNA: TGTGCCAGCAGCCAAGTCCCCCCATACGAGCAGTACTTC.

The chain is built from TRBV6-1 and TRBJ2-1; D not resolved. V shed 4 bases and J shed 0 bases, with 13 bases lying between them. The germline V gene encodes CDR1 MNHNS and CDR2 SASEGT. The CDR3 runs to 16 residues. This chain's CDR3 is CASSGGPPSSYNEQFF. In nucleotides, the CDR3 is TGTGCCAGCAGTGGTGGTCCCCCGAGCTCCTACAATGAGCAGTTCTTC.

This clonotype was recorded many times. V and J are TRBV10-3 and TRBJ2-5; 11 bases are shared with TRBD2. The CDR3 covers 13 residues. Germline CDR1 and CDR2: ENHRY and SYGVKD. V shed 8 bases and J 3 bases; nucleotides not matched to a gene: 2. The CDR3 sequence: CAISTSGKETQYF. CDR3 nucleotide sequence: TGTGCCATCTCGACTAGCGGGAAAGAGACCCAGTACTTC.

This clonotype was counted many times. Germline and junction disagree at one end, which may indicate a read error. The chain recombines TRBV25-1 with TRBJ2-7, with 7 positions matching TRBD1. The germline CDR1 and CDR2 sequences are MGHDK and SYGVNS. The CDR3 runs 12 residues. CDR3 DNA sequence: TGTGCCAGCAGTGAATATGAAGGACAGGCGGACTTC. Its translation: CASSEYEGQADF.

This clonotype was seen ten or more times. This chain links TRBV2 with TRBJ2-5; 12 nucleotides align to TRBD2. V shed 6 bases and J 2 bases; nucleotides not matched to a gene: 7. CDR1 and CDR2 from the germline V gene are SNHLY and FYNNEI. The CDR3 is 16 amino acids. In nucleotides, the CDR3 is TGTGCCAGCAGCTCTAGCGGGAGGGCCCATCAAGAGACCCAGTACTTC. This codes for CASSSSGRAHQETQYF.

This clonotype was detected many times. The chain links TRBV27 to TRBJ2-6; the match to TRBD1 covers 7 bases. Trimming took 5 bases from V and 2 from J; bases not matched to a gene: 6. The length of the CDR3 is 16 residues. Germline values: CDR1 MNHEY, CDR2 SMNVEV (reference sequence). The CDR3 reads CASSSRQGPGANVLTF. For the CDR3, the DNA is TGTGCCAGCAGTAGCCGACAGGGTCCTGGGGCCAACGTCCTGACTTTC.

The table lists this clonotype with many counts. J is TRBJ2-1 and V is TRBV4-3; D possibly corresponds to TRBD2 (7 bases). Trimming left V 3 bases short and J 7 bases short, with 13 bases between. The germline gives CDR1 LGHNA, CDR2 YSLEER. The length of the CDR3 is 14 residues. The CDR3 DNA is TGCGCCAGCAGCCAGGTCGGGGGGCGGAATGAGCAGTTCTTC. Translating gives CASSQVGGRNEQFF.

This clonotype was recorded many times. The CDR3 protein is CGVSENYGYTF. CDR3 DNA sequence: TGCGGGGTTTCAGAGAACTATGGCTACACCTTC. The chain uses TRBV29-1 and TRBJ1-2, with D unresolved. The CDR3 runs to 11 residues. Germline V lookup: CDR1 SQVTM, CDR2 ANQGSEA. Using reference TRBV29-1 and TRBJ1-2 for the parts outside the CDR3, the full variable domain is SAVISQKPSRDICQRGTSLTIQCQVDSQVTMMFWYRQQPGQSLTLIATANQGSEATYESGFVIDKFPISRPNLTFSTLTVSNMSPEDSSIYLCGVSENYGYTFGSGTRLTVV.

As regards this clonotype: This could be a read error, since a much larger clone is one nucleotide away. The genes are TRBV12-3 or TRBV12-4 and TRBJ1-2; D may be TRBD1 (6 bases). CDR3 size: 15 residues. CDR3 region: CASSPVVEDSYGYPF. The CDR3 region has the DNA TGTGCCAGCAGCCCAGTGGTGGAGGACAGCTATGGCTACCCCTTC.

The table lists this clonotype with many counts. The V call is TRBV12-3 or TRBV12-4, the J call TRBJ2-2; 12 bases are shared with TRBD1. The length of the CDR3 is 17 residues. The J segment lost 4 bases and the V segment lost 3 bases, leaving 6 bases of the junction unmatched. The CDR3 loop reads CASSLGTGGVGTGELFF. For the CDR3, the DNA is TGTGCCAGCAGTTTGGGGACAGGGGGCGTCGGCACCGGGGAGCTGTTTTTT.

This clonotype was recorded many times. The V call is TRBV7-9, the J call TRBJ2-3; 9 positions match TRBD2. The germline V gene has CDR1 SEHNR and CDR2 FQNEAQ (reference sequence). V lost 1 base to trimming and J lost 7 bases; unmatched junction nucleotides: 21. There are 20 residues in the CDR3. CDR3 region: CASSLEGGETSGPWWNTQYF. In DNA form, the CDR3 reads TGTGCCAGCAGCTTAGAAGGAGGGGAGACTAGCGGACCTTGGTGGAATACGCAGTATTTT.

In its sample, this clonotype was seen many times. The rearrangement joins TRBV5-5 to TRBJ2-7; tentatively, D is TRBD1 (6 bases). V shed 3 bases and J shed 3 bases, with 22 bases lying between them. From germline, CDR1 is SGHKS and CDR2 YYEKEE (reference sequence). The CDR3 is 17 residues long. CDR3 nucleotides: TGTGCCAGCAGCTACTGGCCCCGCGGACAGATCAACTACGAGCAGTACTTC. Translating gives CASSYWPRGQINYEQYF.

This clonotype came up many times. The chain uses TRBV2 and TRBJ2-6; D ambiguous. Trimming removed 7 bases from V and 4 bases from J, with 14 bases in between. In germline, CDR1 is SNHLY, CDR2 FYNNEI. The CDR3 has 15 residues. This CDR3 is CASKLGPSGANVLTF. CDR3 coding DNA: TGTGCCAGCAAGCTAGGACCGTCCGGGGCCAACGTCCTGACTTTC.

This clonotype was counted only a few times. This chain uses TRBV19 with TRBJ2-7; no reliable D call. Deletions cut 6 bases from V and 2 bases from J, with 11 bases between. This CDR3 has 13 amino acids. CDR1 LNHDA and CDR2 SQIVND come from the germline V gene (reference sequence). The CDR3 sequence is CASRRSSAYEQYF. In nucleotides, the CDR3 is TGTGCCAGTAGGAGGTCCTCGGCCTACGAGCAGTACTTC.

This clonotype was observed at least ten times. The chain combines TRBV20-1 with TRBJ2-2; tentatively, D is TRBD2 (6 bases). The CDR3 runs to 15 residues. Germline CDR1 reads DFQATT; CDR2 reads SNEGSKA (reference sequence). The V end lost 2 bases, the J end lost 3 bases, and 13 bases lay between the germline ends. In DNA form, the CDR3 reads TGCAGTGCTAGACGTCCGGGACTTGACACCGGGGAGCTGTTTTTT. It is translated as CSARRPGLDTGELFF.

V gene TRBV20-1 combines with J gene TRBJ2-3, with D possibly called TRBD1 or TRBD2 (5 bases each). Germline CDR1 is DFQATT and CDR2 is SNEGSKA (reference sequence). This CDR3 is built from 15 residues. The V end lost 2 bases, the J end lost 2 bases, and 14 bases lay between the germline ends. The CDR3: CSARHPGRNTDTQYF. Written as DNA, the CDR3 is TGCAGTGCTAGACACCCGGGACGCAACACAGATACGCAGTATTTT.

This clonotype came up many times. The chain uses TRBV7-2 and TRBJ2-7; TRBD1 matches at 10 bases. The CDR3 is made up of 14 amino acids. Germline lookup yields CDR1 SGHTA and CDR2 FQGNSA. Germline trimming cut 5 bases from V and 5 bases from J; bases unmatched to any gene: 6. The CDR3 nucleotides are TGTGCCAGCAGCCGACAGGGGGCTTCTGACGAGCAGTACTTC. Its translation is CASSRQGASDEQYF.

This clonotype showed up just a few times. V gene TRBV20-1 combines with J gene TRBJ2-6; 7 bases line up with TRBD1. With 6 bases clipped from V and 0 bases from J, the junction kept 5 bases outside the gene matches. Per germline, CDR1 DFQATT and CDR2 SNEGSKA (reference sequence). The CDR3 runs 15 residues. DNA of the CDR3: TGCAGTGCGTCCGGGACAGCCTCTGGGGCCAACGTCCTGACTTTC. Its translation: CSASGTASGANVLTF.

This clonotype was found many times. The V call is TRBV18, the J call TRBJ1-1; no firm D call. CDR3 size: 12 residues. CDR1 and CDR2 (germline): KGHSH, LQKENI. Trimming removed 2 bases from V and 4 bases from J, with 5 bases in between. The CDR3 DNA is TGTGCCAGCTCACCAGACCCCACTGAAGCTTTCTTT. It encodes CASSPDPTEAFF.

This clonotype occurred many times. This chain connects TRBV3-1 to TRBJ2-1; 7 bases map to TRBD2. CDR3 size: 13 residues. Trimming at V came to 1 base and at J to 14 bases, leaving 8 bases not matched to a gene. CDR1 and CDR2 (germline): LGHDT, YNNKEL (reference sequence). Here the CDR3 reads CASSQGTSSKEFF. Written as DNA, the CDR3 is TGTGCCAGCAGCCAAGGGACTAGTAGTAAAGAGTTCTTC.

This clonotype was counted ten times or more. This chain connects TRBV7-9 to TRBJ1-5; D unclear. Germline V gene data show CDR1 as SEHNR and CDR2 as FQNEAQ (reference sequence). V gave up 5 bases and J gave up 0 bases, with 14 bases separating them. The CDR3 is made up of 16 amino acids. CDR3 DNA: TGTGCCAGCAGCCCCAGTTCCCTCCATAGCAATCAGCCCCAGCATTTT. Encoded protein: CASSPSSLHSNQPQHF.

This clonotype was found many times. This chain uses TRBV12-3 or TRBV12-4 with TRBJ2-3; D is unresolved. Trimming shortened V by 4 bases and J by 4 bases, and 12 bases separated the two germline ends. The CDR3 consists of 14 residues. As DNA, the CDR3 is TGTGCCAGCAGTTCTAGTCTCAAGGCAGATACGCAGTATTTT. It yields the protein CASSSSLKADTQYF.

The table lists this clonotype with many counts. This chain connects TRBV5-6 to TRBJ2-3, with 7 bases that match TRBD2. Germline V gives CDR1 SGHDT, CDR2 YYEEEE. V trimming: 4 bases; J trimming: 5 bases; junction bases outside the gene matches: 10. The CDR3 runs 15 residues. CDR3 DNA: TGTGCCAGCAGCCGAATAGGAGCGGGAAAAGATACGCAGTATTTT. Translation: CASSRIGAGKDTQYF.

This clonotype was observed many times. The V gene is TRBV29-1, the J gene TRBJ2-3; the match to TRBD2 covers 10 bases. The CDR3 has 16 residues. Trimming took 6 bases from V and 3 from J; bases not matched to a gene: 12. CDR1 and CDR2 from the germline V gene are SQVTM and ANQGSEA. The CDR3 DNA reads TGCAGCGTCCCCAGGGGAGCGGGAGGGCCAACAGATACGCAGTATTTT. Translation gives CSVPRGAGGPTDTQYF.